Below, one T cell receptor (beta chain) is given with its context. The data derive from a study of T cell changes during pregnancy in multiple sclerosis. The assay was immunoSEQ multiplex PCR, and TCRdb's table has in-frame clones only and misses some. The repertoire includes roughly 69,000 clones, about 92% of them detected once, and almost 1.5% sits in the top ten. The CDR3 consists of 15 residues. V lost 2 bases to trimming and J lost 4 bases; unmatched junction nucleotides: 3. Germline CDR1 is MNHNY and CDR2 is SVGAGI (reference sequence). V and J are TRBV6-6 and TRBJ1-1; 11 bases are a match to TRBD1. The TCR comes from a female donor with multiple sclerosis, enrolled in a pregnancy study. The sequencing used peripheral blood, collected after pregnancy. The CDR3 bases are TGTGCCAGCAGTTACCCAGGACAGGGGGCCACTGAAGCTTTCTTT. It translates to CASSYPGQGATEAFF.